This T cell receptor (beta chain) was identified in a study of shared clonotypes between healthy human individuals. Germline lookup yields CDR1 SGHNT and CDR2 YYREEE (reference sequence). CDR3 length: 13 amino acids. Germline trimming cut 3 bases from V and 5 bases from J; bases unmatched to any gene: 4. The protocol was immunoSEQ multiplex PCR, while the TCRdb copy is restricted to in-frame clones and leaves out a portion. The table records 2 million to 3 million clones, over 85% of them present only once. The V gene is TRBV5-4, the J gene TRBJ1-2; 7 nucleotides match TRBD1. This receptor was taken from a man younger than 35 in good health. Some clones in this sample may be carry-over from other donors' samples. Sequenced sample: naive CD4+ T cells from PBMCs. Specified subset: CD45RA+ positively selected. DNA of the CDR3: TGTGCCAGCAGCTCGACAGGGTGGTATGGCTACACCTTC. Amino acid sequence: CASSSTGWYGYTF.